This TCR beta chain was profiled in a study of blood T cells in healthy people across ages. Study results and caveats: Estimated diversity across one million T cells was deemed an underestimate.

A remark on this clonotype: Its antigen is unknown.

A J-beta primer mix and a sample-barcoded 5' primer were used in a second PCR of roughly 6 to 11 cycles. Tagging of each cDNA molecule was performed by a template-switch adaptor with 12 random nucleotides. TCRdb analysed the 5' RACE reads with MiXCR anew, one entry per CDR3 protein. The data hold 1,500,000 or so distinct CDR3 sequences, with approximately 59% observed a single time. The receptor comes from a man aged 18 to 30 in good health. Sequencing was performed on blood.

The DNA for the CDR3 is TGTGCCAGCAGCTTAGCCCGGCTCCTCACAGATACGCAGTATTTT. Protein: CASSLARLLTDTQYF. The chain is built from TRBV7-8 and TRBJ2-3; D ambiguous. V lost 0 bases and J lost 2, with 9 bases in between. This CDR3 comprises 15 residues. Germline-derived CDR1 and CDR2 are SGHVS and FQNEAQ.